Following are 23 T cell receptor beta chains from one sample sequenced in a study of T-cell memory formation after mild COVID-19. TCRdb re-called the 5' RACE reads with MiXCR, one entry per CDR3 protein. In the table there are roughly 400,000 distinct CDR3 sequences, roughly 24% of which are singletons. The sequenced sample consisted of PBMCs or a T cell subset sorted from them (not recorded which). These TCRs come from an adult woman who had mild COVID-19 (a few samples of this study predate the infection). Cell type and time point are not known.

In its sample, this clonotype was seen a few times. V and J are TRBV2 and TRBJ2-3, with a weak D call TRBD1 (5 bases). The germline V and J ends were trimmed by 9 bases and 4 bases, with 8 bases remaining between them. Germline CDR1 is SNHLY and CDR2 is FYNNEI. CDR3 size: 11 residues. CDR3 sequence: CARGASDTQYF. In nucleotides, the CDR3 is TGTGCCAGAGGGGCCTCAGATACGCAGTATTTT.

CDR3 bases: TGCGCCAGCAGCACCGGGACAGAGACCTACGAGCAGTACTTC. Protein: CASSTGTETYEQYF. The chain has TRBV5-1 and TRBJ2-7, with TRBD1 identical over 7 bases. The germline V gene encodes CDR1 SGHRS and CDR2 YFSETQ. J gave up 2 bases and V 4 bases, and 6 bases lay outside the gene matches. This CDR3 is built from 14 residues.

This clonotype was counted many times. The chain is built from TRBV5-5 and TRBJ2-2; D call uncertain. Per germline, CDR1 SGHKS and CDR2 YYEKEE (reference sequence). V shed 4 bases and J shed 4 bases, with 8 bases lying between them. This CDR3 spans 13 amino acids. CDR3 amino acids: CASSPRPTGELFF. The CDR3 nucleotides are TGTGCCAGCAGCCCCCGGCCCACCGGGGAGCTGTTTTTT.

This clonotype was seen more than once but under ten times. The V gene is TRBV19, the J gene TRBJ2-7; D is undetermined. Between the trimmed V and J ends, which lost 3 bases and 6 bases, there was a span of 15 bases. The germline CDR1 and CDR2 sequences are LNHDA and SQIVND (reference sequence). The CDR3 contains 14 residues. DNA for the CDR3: TGTGCCAGTAGTATGGGAAACGTTTTGACCGAGCAGTACTTC. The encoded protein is CASSMGNVLTEQYF. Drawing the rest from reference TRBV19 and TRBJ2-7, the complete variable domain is DGGITQSPKYLFRKEGQNVTLSCEQNLNHDAMYWYRQDPGQGLRLIYYSQIVNDFQKGDIAEGYSVSREKKESFPLTVTSAQKNPTAFYLCASSMGNVLTEQYFGPGTRLTVT.

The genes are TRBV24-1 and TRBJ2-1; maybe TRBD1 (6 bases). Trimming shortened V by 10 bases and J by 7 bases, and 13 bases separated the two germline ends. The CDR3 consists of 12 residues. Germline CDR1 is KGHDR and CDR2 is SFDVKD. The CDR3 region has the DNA TGTGCCACACGGGACATAAGGAATGAGCAGTTCTTC. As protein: CATRDIRNEQFF.

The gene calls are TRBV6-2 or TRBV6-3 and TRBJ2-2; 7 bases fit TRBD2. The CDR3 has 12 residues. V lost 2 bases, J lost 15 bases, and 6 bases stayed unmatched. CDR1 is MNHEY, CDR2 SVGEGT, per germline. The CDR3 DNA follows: TGTGCCAGCAGTTACAAGAGCGGGATGGTGTTTTTT. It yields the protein CASSYKSGMVFF.

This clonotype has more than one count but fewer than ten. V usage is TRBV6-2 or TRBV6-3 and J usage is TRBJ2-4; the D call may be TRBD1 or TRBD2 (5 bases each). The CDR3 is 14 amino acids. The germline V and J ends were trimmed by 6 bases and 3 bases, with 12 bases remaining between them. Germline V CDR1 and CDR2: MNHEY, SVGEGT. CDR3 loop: CASRLLGDKNIQYF. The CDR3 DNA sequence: TGTGCCAGCAGGTTACTGGGGGACAAAAACATTCAGTACTTC.

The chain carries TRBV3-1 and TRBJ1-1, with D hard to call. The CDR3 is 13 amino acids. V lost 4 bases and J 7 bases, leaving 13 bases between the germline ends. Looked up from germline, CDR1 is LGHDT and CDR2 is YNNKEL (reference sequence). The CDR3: CASSRVTHNEAFF. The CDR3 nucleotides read TGTGCCAGCAGCCGAGTGACACATAATGAAGCTTTCTTT. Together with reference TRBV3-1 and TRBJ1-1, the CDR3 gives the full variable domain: DTAVSQTPKYLVTQMGNDKSIKCEQNLGHDTMYWYKQDSKKFLKIMFSYNNKELIINETVPNRFSPKSPDKAHLNLHINSLELGDSAVYFCASSRVTHNEAFFGQGTRLTVV.

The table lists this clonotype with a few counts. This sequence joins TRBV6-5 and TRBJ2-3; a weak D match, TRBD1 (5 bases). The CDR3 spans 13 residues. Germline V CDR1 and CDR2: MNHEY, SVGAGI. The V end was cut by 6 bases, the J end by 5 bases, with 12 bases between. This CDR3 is CASRQGRGDTQYF. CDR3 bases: TGTGCCAGCAGGCAGGGCCGCGGAGATACGCAGTATTTT.

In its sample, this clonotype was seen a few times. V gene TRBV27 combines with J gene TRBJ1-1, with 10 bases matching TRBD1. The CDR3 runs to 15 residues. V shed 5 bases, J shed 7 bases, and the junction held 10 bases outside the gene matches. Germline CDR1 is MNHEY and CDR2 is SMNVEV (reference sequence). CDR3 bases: TGTGCCAGCAGTCCCCGACAGGGGGCAGGAGGTGAAGCTTTCTTT. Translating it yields CASSPRQGAGGEAFF.

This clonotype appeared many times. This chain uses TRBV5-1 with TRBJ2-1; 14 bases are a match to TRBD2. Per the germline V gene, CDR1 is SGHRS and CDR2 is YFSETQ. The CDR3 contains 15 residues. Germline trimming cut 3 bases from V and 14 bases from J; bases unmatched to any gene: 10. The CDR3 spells CASSSGLAGAGSKFF. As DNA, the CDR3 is TGCGCCAGCAGCTCGGGACTAGCGGGGGCCGGGTCAAAGTTCTTC. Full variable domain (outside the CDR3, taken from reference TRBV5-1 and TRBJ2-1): KAGVTQTPRYLIKTRGQQVTLSCSPISGHRSVSWYQQTPGQGLQFLFEYFSETQRNKGNFPGRFSGRQFSNSRSEMNVSTLELGDSALYLCASSSGLAGAGSKFFGPGTRLTVL.

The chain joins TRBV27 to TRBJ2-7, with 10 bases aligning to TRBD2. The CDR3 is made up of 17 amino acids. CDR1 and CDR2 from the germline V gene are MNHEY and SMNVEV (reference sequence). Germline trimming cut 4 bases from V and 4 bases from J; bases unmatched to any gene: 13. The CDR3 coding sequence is TGTGCCAGCAGTTCCCTTTCGGTAGCGGGAGGTTTATACGAGCAGTACTTC. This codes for CASSSLSVAGGLYEQYF.

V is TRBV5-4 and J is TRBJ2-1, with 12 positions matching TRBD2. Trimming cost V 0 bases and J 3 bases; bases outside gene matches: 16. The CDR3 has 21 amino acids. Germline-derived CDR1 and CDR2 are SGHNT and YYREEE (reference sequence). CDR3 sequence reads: CASSLAGLAGGPIDFYNEQFF. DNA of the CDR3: TGTGCCAGCAGCTTGGCCGGGCTAGCGGGGGGGCCAATTGATTTCTACAATGAGCAGTTCTTC.

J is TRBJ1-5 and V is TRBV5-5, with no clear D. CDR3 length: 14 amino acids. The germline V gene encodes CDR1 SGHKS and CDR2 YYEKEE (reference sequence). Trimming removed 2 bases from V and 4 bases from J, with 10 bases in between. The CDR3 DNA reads TGTGCCAGCAGCTTTAGGCAGGAGAATCAGCCCCAGCATTTT. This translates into CASSFRQENQPQHF.

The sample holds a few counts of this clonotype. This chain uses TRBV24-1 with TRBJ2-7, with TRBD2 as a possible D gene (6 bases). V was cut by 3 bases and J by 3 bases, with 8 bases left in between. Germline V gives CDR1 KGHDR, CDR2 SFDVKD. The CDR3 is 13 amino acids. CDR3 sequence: CATSDLGGYEQYF. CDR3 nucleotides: TGTGCCACCAGTGATCTGGGGGGCTACGAGCAGTACTTC.

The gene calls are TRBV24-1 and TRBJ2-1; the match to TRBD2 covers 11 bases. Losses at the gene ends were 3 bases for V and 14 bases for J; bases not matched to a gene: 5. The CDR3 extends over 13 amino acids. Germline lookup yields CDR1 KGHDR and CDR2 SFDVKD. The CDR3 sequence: CATSDGGLAEEFF. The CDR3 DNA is TGTGCCACCAGTGATGGGGGACTAGCGGAGGAGTTCTTC.

CDR3 in DNA: TGCGCCAGCAGCTTGGTACTCGGTCACGGGGAGCTGTTTTTT. Encoded protein: CASSLVLGHGELFF. This sequence joins TRBV5-1 and TRBJ2-2; D unresolved. Germline CDR1 reads SGHRS; CDR2 reads YFSETQ. The CDR3 consists of 14 residues. V dropped 0 bases and J dropped 7 bases, with 10 bases sitting between them. Full variable domain (outside the CDR3, taken from reference TRBV5-1 and TRBJ2-2): KAGVTQTPRYLIKTRGQQVTLSCSPISGHRSVSWYQQTPGQGLQFLFEYFSETQRNKGNFPGRFSGRQFSNSRSEMNVSTLELGDSALYLCASSLVLGHGELFFGEGSRLTVL.

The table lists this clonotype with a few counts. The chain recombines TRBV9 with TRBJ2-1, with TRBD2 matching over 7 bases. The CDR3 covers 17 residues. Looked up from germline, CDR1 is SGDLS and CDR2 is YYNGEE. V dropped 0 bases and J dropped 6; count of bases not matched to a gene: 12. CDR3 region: CASSVAGGPLKGNEQFF. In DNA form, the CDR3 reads TGTGCCAGCAGCGTAGCGGGAGGCCCCCTGAAGGGCAATGAGCAGTTCTTC.

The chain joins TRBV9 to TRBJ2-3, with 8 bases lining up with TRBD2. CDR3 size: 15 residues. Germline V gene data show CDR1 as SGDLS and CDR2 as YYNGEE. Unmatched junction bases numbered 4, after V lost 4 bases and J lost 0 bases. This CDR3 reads CASSSVAGSTDTQYF. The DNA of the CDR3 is TGTGCCAGCAGCTCCGTAGCGGGGAGCACAGATACGCAGTATTTT. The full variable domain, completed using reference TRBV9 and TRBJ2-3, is DSGVTQTPKHLITATGQRVTLRCSPRSGDLSVYWYQQSLDQGLQFLIQYYNGEERAKGNILERFSAQQFPDLHSELNLSSLELGDSALYFCASSSVAGSTDTQYFGPGTRLTVL.

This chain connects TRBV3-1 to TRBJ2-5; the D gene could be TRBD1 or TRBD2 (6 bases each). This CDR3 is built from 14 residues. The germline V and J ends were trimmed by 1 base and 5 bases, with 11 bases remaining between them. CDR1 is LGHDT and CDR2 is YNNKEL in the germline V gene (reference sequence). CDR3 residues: CASSQGRGVETQYF. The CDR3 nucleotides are TGTGCCAGCAGCCAAGGGAGGGGGGTGGAGACCCAGTACTTC.

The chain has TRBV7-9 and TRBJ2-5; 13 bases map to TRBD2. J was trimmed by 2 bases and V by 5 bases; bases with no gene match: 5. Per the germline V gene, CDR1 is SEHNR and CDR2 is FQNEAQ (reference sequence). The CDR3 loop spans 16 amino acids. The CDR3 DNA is TGTGCCAGCAGCGAACCGGGACTAGCGGGACAAGAGACCCAGTACTTC. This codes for CASSEPGLAGQETQYF.

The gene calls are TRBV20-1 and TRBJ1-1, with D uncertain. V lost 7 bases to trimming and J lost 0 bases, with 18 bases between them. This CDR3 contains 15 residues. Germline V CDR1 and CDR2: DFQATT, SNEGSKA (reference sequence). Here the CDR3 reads CSGVKGTVLNTEAFF. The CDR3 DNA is TGCAGTGGGGTCAAGGGAACGGTCCTGAACACTGAAGCTTTCTTT.

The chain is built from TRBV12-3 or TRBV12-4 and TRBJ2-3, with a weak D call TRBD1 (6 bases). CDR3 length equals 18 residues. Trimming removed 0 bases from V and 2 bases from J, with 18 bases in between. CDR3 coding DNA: TGTGCCAGCAGTTTAGCGTATCTAGTCAGGGGATCCACAGATACGCAGTATTTT. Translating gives CASSLAYLVRGSTDTQYF.